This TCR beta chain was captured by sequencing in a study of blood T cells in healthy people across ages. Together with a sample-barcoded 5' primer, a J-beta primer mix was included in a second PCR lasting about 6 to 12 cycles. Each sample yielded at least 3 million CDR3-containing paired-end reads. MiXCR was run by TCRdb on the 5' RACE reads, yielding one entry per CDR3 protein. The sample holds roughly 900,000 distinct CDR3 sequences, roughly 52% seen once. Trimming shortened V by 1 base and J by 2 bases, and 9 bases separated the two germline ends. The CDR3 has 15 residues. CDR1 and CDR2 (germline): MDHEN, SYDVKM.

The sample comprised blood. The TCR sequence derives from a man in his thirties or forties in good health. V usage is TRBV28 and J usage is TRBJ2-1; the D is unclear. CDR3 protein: CASSLFLRPYNEQFF. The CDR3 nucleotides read TGTGCCAGCAGTTTATTCCTTCGGCCCTACAATGAGCAGTTCTTC.